The entry below gives a single T cell receptor beta chain sequence along with its context. The antigen is unknown. As originally analysed: Construction of a distant-metastasis classifier for papillary thyroid cancer relied on CDR3 differences across clinicopathological groups. TCRdb reprocessed the PCR reads using MiXCR. The V and J calls shown here were made by TCRdb, not taken from the authors' results. The sample consists of about 15,000 clones, roughly a quarter of them appearing once. Until they underwent thyroid surgery, no patient had received any treatment. The record originates from a study of metastatic and nonmetastatic thyroid tumors. Study as a whole: Peripheral blood and tumor or nodule samples from malignant and benign thyroid patients were compared.

Overall study results and limits: In blood and tumor, TCR beta diversity was reportedly significantly higher in malignant thyroid tumors than in benign nodules.

This CDR3 comprises 13 residues. Germline V gives CDR1 SGHRS, CDR2 YFSETQ. V was pared by 4 bases and J by 7 bases, with 12 bases between. The sequenced material came from adjacent normal tissue. This chain links TRBV5-1 with TRBJ2-1; D uncertain. This TCR was sampled from a female donor with papillary thyroid cancer or a benign thyroid nodule (not recorded which). Some clones in this sample may be carry-over from other donors' samples. In DNA, the CDR3 is TGCGCCAGCAGCATCGATAACGATAATGAGCAGTTCTTC. Amino acid sequence: CASSIDNDNEQFF.